These T cell receptor beta chains were read from a single sample in a study of response to subunit inactivated influenza vaccine. TCRdb used MiXCR to reprocess the RT-PCR reads, holding one entry per CDR3 protein. The sample carries about 650,000 distinct CDR3 sequences, 14% recorded once. The input for sequencing was PBMCs from blood, taken around 14 days before vaccination. The receptors shown here come from a man aged 45-65 years who received an inactivated influenza vaccine. Each CDR3 is given with its conserved first and last residue. The D gene is left open where the match is weak. Expanded clones are given a class, and other clones once, few, many or no size at all.

v_call: TRBV5-5; j_call: TRBJ1-1; d_call: -; clone_size: -; cdr3_aa: CASSLRETEAFF; cdr3_nt: TGTGCCAGCAGCTTGCGCGAGACTGAAGCTTTCTTT
v_call: TRBV5-1; j_call: TRBJ2-2; d_call: -; clone_size: -; cdr3_aa: CASSPTHSAGELFF; cdr3_nt: TGCGCCAGCAGCCCGACCCATAGCGCCGGGGAGCTGTTTTTT
v_call: TRBV6-2/TRBV6-3; j_call: TRBJ2-7; d_call: -; clone_size: many; cdr3_aa: CASSYATSYEQYF; cdr3_nt: TGTGCCAGCAGTTACGCGACCTCCTACGAGCAGTACTTC
v_call: TRBV30; j_call: TRBJ2-7; d_call: TRBD2; clone_size: -; cdr3_aa: CAWGRGGGLNEQYF; cdr3_nt: TGTGCCTGGGGACGGGGCGGGGGGCTCAACGAGCAGTACTTC
v_call: TRBV7-6; j_call: TRBJ2-1; d_call: TRBD2; clone_size: few; cdr3_aa: CASSFHPSLSGISYNEQFF; cdr3_nt: TGTGCCAGCAGCTTCCACCCTTCCCTGAGCGGGATCTCCTACAATGAGCAGTTCTTC
v_call: TRBV12-3/TRBV12-4; j_call: TRBJ2-2; d_call: -; clone_size: few; cdr3_aa: CASNRRITGELFF; cdr3_nt: TGTGCCAGCAATCGGCGGATCACCGGGGAGCTGTTTTTT
v_call: TRBV7-2; j_call: TRBJ2-7; d_call: -; clone_size: few; cdr3_aa: CASSLESGIGTYEQYF; cdr3_nt: TGTGCCAGCAGCTTAGAGTCGGGAATAGGTACCTACGAGCAGTACTTC
v_call: TRBV29-1; j_call: TRBJ2-1; d_call: TRBD2; clone_size: many; cdr3_aa: CSVGRVTGGPNEQFF; cdr3_nt: TGCAGCGTTGGACGGGTAACGGGGGGGCCTAATGAGCAGTTCTTC
v_call: TRBV7-2; j_call: TRBJ2-7; d_call: -; clone_size: many; cdr3_aa: CASSLPGQGYEQYF; cdr3_nt: TGTGCCAGCAGCCTGCCGGGCCAAGGGTACGAGCAGTACTTC
v_call: TRBV7-6; j_call: TRBJ2-3; d_call: TRBD2; clone_size: -; cdr3_aa: CASSFLAGGGGYTDTQYF; cdr3_nt: TGTGCCAGCAGCTTCTTAGCCGGCGGCGGGGGGTACACAGATACGCAGTATTTT
v_call: TRBV12-3/TRBV12-4; j_call: TRBJ1-2; d_call: TRBD1; clone_size: few; cdr3_aa: CASSSSPGTAYGYTF; cdr3_nt: TGTGCCAGCAGTTCTTCCCCCGGGACAGCCTATGGCTACACCTTC
v_call: TRBV28; j_call: TRBJ2-5; d_call: TRBD2; clone_size: few; cdr3_aa: CASSLLGLAEAGETQYF; cdr3_nt: TGTGCCAGCAGTTTACTCGGACTAGCGGAGGCAGGGGAGACCCAGTACTTC
v_call: TRBV25-1; j_call: TRBJ2-7; d_call: TRBD1; clone_size: -; cdr3_aa: CASRDRIYEQYF; cdr3_nt: TGTGCCAGCAGGGACAGGATCTACGAGCAGTACTTC
v_call: TRBV5-1; j_call: TRBJ2-7; d_call: -; clone_size: -; cdr3_aa: CASSFQADREQYF; cdr3_nt: TGCGCCAGCAGCTTTCAGGCCGATCGCGAGCAGTACTTC
v_call: TRBV20-1; j_call: TRBJ2-5; d_call: -; clone_size: -; cdr3_aa: CSATETVQETQYF; cdr3_nt: TGCAGTGCTACAGAAACGGTCCAAGAGACCCAGTACTTC
v_call: TRBV28; j_call: TRBJ1-4; d_call: TRBD1; clone_size: few; cdr3_aa: CASRPWDRGEKLFF; cdr3_nt: TGTGCCAGCAGGCCTTGGGACAGGGGTGAAAAACTGTTTTTT
v_call: TRBV15; j_call: TRBJ2-7; d_call: -; clone_size: -; cdr3_aa: CATSRDSVGAREQYF; cdr3_nt: TGTGCCACCAGCAGAGACTCTGTGGGGGCCCGCGAGCAGTACTTC
v_call: TRBV28; j_call: TRBJ2-7; d_call: -; clone_size: -; cdr3_aa: CASSLSGSVSSYEQYF; cdr3_nt: TGTGCCAGCAGTTTATCCGGCAGTGTTAGCTCCTACGAGCAGTACTTC
v_call: TRBV12-3/TRBV12-4; j_call: TRBJ2-3; d_call: TRBD2; clone_size: many; cdr3_aa: CASSASGTDTQYF; cdr3_nt: TGTGCCAGCAGTGCTAGCGGAACAGATACGCAGTATTTT
v_call: TRBV4-3; j_call: TRBJ1-5; d_call: -; clone_size: few; cdr3_aa: CASSQDTYSNQPQHF; cdr3_nt: TGCGCCAGCAGCCAAGATACTTATAGCAATCAGCCCCAGCATTTT
v_call: TRBV20-1; j_call: TRBJ1-1; d_call: TRBD1; clone_size: -; cdr3_aa: CSARDLDRGVSEAFF; cdr3_nt: TGCAGTGCTAGAGATCTCGACAGGGGGGTCTCTGAAGCTTTCTTT
v_call: TRBV7-2; j_call: TRBJ2-6; d_call: -; clone_size: -; cdr3_aa: CASSGRLSSGANVLTF; cdr3_nt: TGTGCCAGCAGCGGCAGACTAAGCTCTGGGGCCAACGTCCTGACTTTC
v_call: TRBV10-1; j_call: TRBJ2-2; d_call: -; clone_size: many; cdr3_aa: CASSEPTGELFF; cdr3_nt: TGCGCCAGCAGTGAACCCACCGGGGAGCTGTTTTTT
v_call: TRBV7-9; j_call: TRBJ2-1; d_call: -; clone_size: many; cdr3_aa: CASSLAPSSYNEQFF; cdr3_nt: TGTGCCAGCAGCTTGGCCCCGAGCTCCTACAATGAGCAGTTCTTC
v_call: TRBV25-1; j_call: TRBJ1-2; d_call: -; clone_size: -; cdr3_aa: CASSEPGVYGYTF; cdr3_nt: TGTGCCAGCAGTGAACCAGGGGTCTATGGCTACACCTTC
v_call: TRBV18; j_call: TRBJ2-1; d_call: -; clone_size: -; cdr3_aa: CASSPGGLYNEQFF; cdr3_nt: TGTGCCAGCTCACCAGGAGGGTTATACAATGAGCAGTTCTTC
v_call: TRBV3-1; j_call: TRBJ2-1; d_call: TRBD2; clone_size: few; cdr3_aa: CASSHPASGYTLSSYNEQFF; cdr3_nt: TGTGCCAGCAGCCATCCCGCTAGCGGGTACACTTTGAGCTCCTACAATGAGCAGTTCTTC
v_call: TRBV5-1; j_call: TRBJ2-2; d_call: -; clone_size: few; cdr3_aa: CASSLEQGVGGELFF; cdr3_nt: TGCGCCAGCAGCTTGGAACAGGGAGTCGGCGGGGAGCTGTTTTTT
v_call: TRBV6-1; j_call: TRBJ2-1; d_call: TRBD1; clone_size: few; cdr3_aa: CASSRDGTGFNEQFF; cdr3_nt: TGTGCCAGCAGCCGCGACGGGACAGGCTTTAATGAGCAGTTCTTC
v_call: TRBV28; j_call: TRBJ2-4; d_call: -; clone_size: many; cdr3_aa: CASSLSGTILLAKNIQYF; cdr3_nt: TGTGCCAGCAGTTTATCGGGCACAATCCTACTAGCCAAAAACATTCAGTACTTC